The entry below gives a single T cell receptor (beta chain) sequence along with its context. This record comes from a study of technical replicates of blood from several donors. The protocol was immunoSEQ multiplex PCR, while the TCRdb copy is restricted to in-frame clones and leaves out a portion. The sample consists of about 61,000 clones, 95% to 98% of them appearing once. CDR3 length: 15 amino acids. Trimming stripped 10 bases from V and 0 bases from J, with 18 bases between. Germline CDR1 MNHNS, CDR2 SASEGT. The sequenced material came from T cells isolated from PBMCs. The clonotype was recovered from a human donor in good health. V is TRBV6-1 and J is TRBJ1-2; D possibly corresponds to TRBD1 (5 bases). Written as DNA, the CDR3 is TGTGCCACCCATTCAGACTTAGGGGCTAACTATGGCTACACCTTC. It encodes CATHSDLGANYGYTF.